This TCR beta chain came from a study of tumor-infiltrating lymphocytes in primary liver carcinoma. Study in general: Tumor lesions were T1-T3 N0M0 and spanned roughly 4 to 11 cm. Sample counts of productive TCRbeta reads spanned roughly 3.65 to 7.13 million; these counts were similar across tissue types.

Points from the study as a whole: A significantly higher top-250-clone fraction was found in tumors than in blood (p = 0.039).

This clonotype was detected once. Its specificity is not known. At one end the junction does not follow the germline gene, possibly because of a read error. Co-extraction of both nucleic acids (RNA and DNA) used roughly 19-33 mg of unsorted bulk tissue. The germline CDR1 and CDR2 sequences are MGHRA and YSYEKL. The CDR3 extends over 15 amino acids. Synthesis of TCR beta cDNA was carried out from approximately 470 ng total RNA with a constant-region primer. Three nested multiplex PCR rounds, a slightly modified ARM-PCR method, built the TCR beta libraries. Use of TRBV1-TRBV30 forward primers with a C-beta reverse primer characterized the first two PCR rounds, which lasted about 10 cycles each. TCRdb redid the calling of the multiplex PCR reads with MiXCR, one entry per CDR3 protein. Counted here are under 130,000 distinct CDR3 sequences, 82% occurring once; the ten biggest clones make up approximately 18%.

This receptor was identified in a man aged 35 to 55 with primary liver carcinoma and hepatitis B virus infection. This chain joins TRBV4-1 and TRBJ2-5; D perhaps matches TRBD1 (6 bases). Source material: liver tumor tissue from sampling region 3. Subset defined: tumor region T3, left-lateral pole. The DNA of the CDR3 is TGCGCCGGCAGTCAAGGTGAACAGGGTTGGGAGACCCAGTACTTT. This translates into CAGSQGEQGWETQYF.